The rows below give T cell receptor beta chains drawn from one sample of a study of control samples from healthy donors and cancer patients. Sequencing used immunoSEQ multiplex PCR; TCRdb keeps in-frame clones, though not all of them. The table shows about 120,000 clones, with around 87% occurring only once. The sample comprised PBMCs. These receptors were collected from a woman between 50 and 59 years old with colorectal cancer. Each CDR3 is given without its conserved first and last residue. Fields, in order: D gene, V gene, CDR3 length, CDR3 protein. D genes are given only for firm matches.

TRBD1 TRBV12-5 14 ASGDTRDRGFGEQF
TRBD1 TRBV9 14 ASSVGGQPSGNTIY
. TRBV9 9 ASSVQETQY
. TRBV9 13 ASSFGGDREYEQY
. TRBV5-1 12 ASRLDSSIDGYT
TRBD1 TRBV6-5 13 ASSFLGQGGETQY
. TRBV4-1 11 ASSPTAKNIQY
TRBD1 TRBV18 13 ASSPRDKGQITQY
TRBD1 TRBV19 13 ASSMLGTGGETQY
. TRBV19 12 ASSPRSSNTEAF
TRBD2 TRBV6-4 11 ASSDSLLAVKF
. TRBV19 12 ASRETAIATKLF
. TRBV30 11 AWRNRVSHEQF
TRBD1 TRBV5-4 15 ASSLDGTGGGRSPLH
TRBD1 TRBV3-1/TRBV3-2 12 ASSQGQGGQPQH
. TRBV29-1 11 SVEAGGGDEQY
. TRBV9 11 ASSVDLGSEQY
TRBD1 TRBV3-1/TRBV3-2 16 ASSQTSGIGTGFYEQY
. TRBV4-1 13 ASSRLGSVGDGYT
. TRBV12-3/TRBV12-4 10 ASSFRDIEQY
. TRBV7-9 12 ASSVWALNEKLF
. TRBV10-3 12 AIKQGIGTDTQY
. TRBV19 13 ASSQGRIIADTQY
. TRBV6-4 11 ASSQEEGGEQF
TRBD2 TRBV18 12 ASSPRLALETQY
TRBD2 TRBV9 14 ASSVAAGGPGDTQY
. TRBV15 12 ATSREGQDRLQY
. TRBV5-1 12 ASGQGLGRTEAF
. TRBV27 15 ASSLSGTSLAKNIQY
TRBD1 TRBV6-1 14 ASSEVDRDPHTEAF
TRBD2 TRBV5-1 13 ASSLTSGGTGELF
TRBD1 TRBV7-2 13 ASSFDRGPSYEQY
TRBD2 TRBV18 14 ASSPPGLAGVGEQF
. TRBV5-4 12 ASSWGGLNTEAF
. TRBV2 14 ASSIRRQPLDYGYT
TRBD1 TRBV3-1/TRBV3-2 13 ASSQAGDSNYGYT
. TRBV5-8 11 ASSLLSGNTIY
. TRBV19 14 ASRVVGRSGNQPQH
. TRBV12-5 9 ASAGSFEQY
. TRBV30 12 AWSGSSRDQPQH
. TRBV10-3 9 AIRDTGELF
TRBD1 TRBV30 13 AWSVDTGVNYGYT
. TRBV5-1 14 ASSLIARASTDTQY